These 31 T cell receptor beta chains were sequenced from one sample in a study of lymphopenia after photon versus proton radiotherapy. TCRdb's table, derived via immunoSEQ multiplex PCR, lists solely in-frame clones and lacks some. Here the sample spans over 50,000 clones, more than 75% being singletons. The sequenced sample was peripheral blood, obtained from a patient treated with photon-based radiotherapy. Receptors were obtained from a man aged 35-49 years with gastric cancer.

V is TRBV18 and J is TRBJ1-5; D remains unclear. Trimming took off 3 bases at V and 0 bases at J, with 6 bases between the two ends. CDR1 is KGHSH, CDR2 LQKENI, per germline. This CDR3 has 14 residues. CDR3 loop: CASSPTLSNQPQHF. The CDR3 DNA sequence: TGTGCCAGCTCACCGACACTTAGCAATCAGCCCCAGCATTTT.

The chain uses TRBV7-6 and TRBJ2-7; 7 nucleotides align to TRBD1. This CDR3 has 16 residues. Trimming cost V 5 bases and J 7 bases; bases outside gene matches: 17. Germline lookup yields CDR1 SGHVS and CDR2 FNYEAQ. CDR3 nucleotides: TGTGCCAGCAGCCGCCCGAAACACAGGGGCCGAGGGGAGCAGTACTTC. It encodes CASSRPKHRGRGEQYF.

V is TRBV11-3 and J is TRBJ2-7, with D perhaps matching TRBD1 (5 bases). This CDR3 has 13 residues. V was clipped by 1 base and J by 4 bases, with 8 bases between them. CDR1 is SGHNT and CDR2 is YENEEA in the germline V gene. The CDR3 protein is CASSLGRDYEQYF. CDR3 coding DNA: TGTGCCAGCAGCTTAGGCAGGGATTACGAGCAGTACTTC.

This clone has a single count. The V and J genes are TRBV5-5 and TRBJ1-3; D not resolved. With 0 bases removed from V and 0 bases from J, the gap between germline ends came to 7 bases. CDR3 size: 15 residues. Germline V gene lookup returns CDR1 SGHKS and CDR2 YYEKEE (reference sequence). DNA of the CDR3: TGTGCCAGCAGCTTGGACTGGAACTCTGGAAACACCATATATTTT. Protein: CASSLDWNSGNTIYF.

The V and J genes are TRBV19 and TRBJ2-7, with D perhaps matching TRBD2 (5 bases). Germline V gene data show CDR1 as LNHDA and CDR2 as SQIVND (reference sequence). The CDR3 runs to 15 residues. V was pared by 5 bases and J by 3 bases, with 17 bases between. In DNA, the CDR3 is TGTGCCAGTAGTGTCTCCTTGGACGGACTCTACGAGCAGTACTTC. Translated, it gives CASSVSLDGLYEQYF.

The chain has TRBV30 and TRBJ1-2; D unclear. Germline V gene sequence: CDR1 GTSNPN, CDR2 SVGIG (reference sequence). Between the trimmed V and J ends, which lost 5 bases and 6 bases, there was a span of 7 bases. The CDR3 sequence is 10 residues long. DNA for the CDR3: TGTGCCTGGGGGTCGAATGGCTACACCTTC. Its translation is CAWGSNGYTF.

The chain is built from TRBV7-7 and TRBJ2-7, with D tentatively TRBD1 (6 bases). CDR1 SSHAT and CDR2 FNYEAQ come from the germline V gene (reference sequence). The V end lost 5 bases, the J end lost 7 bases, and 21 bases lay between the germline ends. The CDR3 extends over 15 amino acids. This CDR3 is CASSKAGAGVGEQYF. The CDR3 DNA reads TGTGCCAGCAGCAAAGCAGGGGCAGGGGTTGGAGAGCAGTACTTC.

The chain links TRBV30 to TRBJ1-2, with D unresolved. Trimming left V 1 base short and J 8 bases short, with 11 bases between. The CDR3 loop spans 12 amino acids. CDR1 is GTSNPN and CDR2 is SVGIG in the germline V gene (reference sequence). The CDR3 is CAWSDGPRGYTF. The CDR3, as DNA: TGTGCCTGGAGTGACGGGCCTAGGGGCTACACCTTC.

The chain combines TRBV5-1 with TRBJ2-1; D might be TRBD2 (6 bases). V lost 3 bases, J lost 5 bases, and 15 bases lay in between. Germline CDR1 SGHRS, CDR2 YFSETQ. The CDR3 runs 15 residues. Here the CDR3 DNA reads TGCGCCAGCAGCTGGATTGCGGGGTCTAACAATGAGCAGTTCTTC. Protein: CASSWIAGSNNEQFF. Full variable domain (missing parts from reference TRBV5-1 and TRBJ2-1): KAGVTQTPRYLIKTRGQQVTLSCSPISGHRSVSWYQQTPGQGLQFLFEYFSETQRNKGNFPGRFSGRQFSNSRSEMNVSTLELGDSALYLCASSWIAGSNNEQFFGPGTRLTVL.

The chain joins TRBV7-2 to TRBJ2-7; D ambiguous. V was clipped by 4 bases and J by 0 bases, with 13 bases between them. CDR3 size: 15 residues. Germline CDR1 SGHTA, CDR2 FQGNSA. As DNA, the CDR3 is TGTGCCAGCAGCTGGGTGGGCAGCACCTCCTACGAGCAGTACTTC. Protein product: CASSWVGSTSYEQYF.

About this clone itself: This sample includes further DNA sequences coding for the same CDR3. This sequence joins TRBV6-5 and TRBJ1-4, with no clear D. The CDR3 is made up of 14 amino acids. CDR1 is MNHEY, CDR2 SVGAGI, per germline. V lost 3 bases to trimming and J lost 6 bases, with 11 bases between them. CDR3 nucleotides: TGTGCCAGCAGTTATCGGCGCGGTGATGAAAAACTGTTTTTT. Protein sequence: CASSYRRGDEKLFF.

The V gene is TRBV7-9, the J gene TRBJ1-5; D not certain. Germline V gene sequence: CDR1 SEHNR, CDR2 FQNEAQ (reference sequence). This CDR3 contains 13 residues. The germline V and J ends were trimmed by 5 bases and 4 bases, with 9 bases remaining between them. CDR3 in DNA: TGTGCCAGCAGCCCCTTTCCTAATCAGCCCCAGCATTTT. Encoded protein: CASSPFPNQPQHF. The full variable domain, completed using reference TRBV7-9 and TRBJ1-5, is DTGVSQNPRHKITKRGQNVTFRCDPISEHNRLYWYRQTLGQGPEFLTYFQNEAQLEKSRLLSDRFSAERPKGSFSTLEIQRTEQGDSAMYLCASSPFPNQPQHFGDGTRLSIL.

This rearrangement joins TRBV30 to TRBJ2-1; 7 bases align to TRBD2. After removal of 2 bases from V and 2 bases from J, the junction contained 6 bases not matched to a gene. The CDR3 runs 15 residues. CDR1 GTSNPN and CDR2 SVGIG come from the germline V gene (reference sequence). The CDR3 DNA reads TGTGCCTGGAGTCTGGGGGGGACCGCCTACAATGAGCAGTTCTTC. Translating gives CAWSLGGTAYNEQFF. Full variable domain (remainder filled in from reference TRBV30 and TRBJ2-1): SQTIHQWPATLVQPVGSPLSLECTVEGTSNPNLYWYRQAAGRGLQLLFYSVGIGQISSEVPQNLSASRPQDRQFILSSKKLLLSDSGFYLCAWSLGGTAYNEQFFGPGTRLTVL.

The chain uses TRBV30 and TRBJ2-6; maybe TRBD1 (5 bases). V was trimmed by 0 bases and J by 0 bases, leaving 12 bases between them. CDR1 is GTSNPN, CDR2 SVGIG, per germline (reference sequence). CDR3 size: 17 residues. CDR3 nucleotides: TGTGCCTGGAGTGTAAACAGGTCGGGCTCTGGGGCCAACGTCCTGACTTTC. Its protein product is CAWSVNRSGSGANVLTF.

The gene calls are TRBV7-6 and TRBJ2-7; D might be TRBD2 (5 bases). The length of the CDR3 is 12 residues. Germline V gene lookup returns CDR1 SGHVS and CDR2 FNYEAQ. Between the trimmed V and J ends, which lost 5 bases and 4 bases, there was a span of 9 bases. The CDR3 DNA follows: TGTGCCAGCAGCCCGGGCGGGTACGAGCAGTACTTC. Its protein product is CASSPGGYEQYF.

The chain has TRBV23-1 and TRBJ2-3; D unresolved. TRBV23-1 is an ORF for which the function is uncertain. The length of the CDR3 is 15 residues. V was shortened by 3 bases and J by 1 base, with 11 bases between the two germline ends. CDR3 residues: CASSQCQERTDTQYF. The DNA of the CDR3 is TGCGCCAGCAGTCAGTGTCAGGAACGCACAGATACGCAGTATTTT.

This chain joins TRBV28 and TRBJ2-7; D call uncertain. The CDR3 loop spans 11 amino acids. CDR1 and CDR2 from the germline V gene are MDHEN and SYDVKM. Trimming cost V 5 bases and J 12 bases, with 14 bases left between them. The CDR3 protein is CASSDRLDLYF. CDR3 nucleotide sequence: TGTGCCAGCAGTGATCGCCTAGATCTGTACTTC.

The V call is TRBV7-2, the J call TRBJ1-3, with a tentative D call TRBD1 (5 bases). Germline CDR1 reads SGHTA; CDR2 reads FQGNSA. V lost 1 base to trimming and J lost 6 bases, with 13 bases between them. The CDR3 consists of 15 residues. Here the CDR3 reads CASSLVFGTANTIYF. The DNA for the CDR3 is TGTGCCAGCAGCTTAGTCTTCGGGACGGCAAACACCATATATTTT.

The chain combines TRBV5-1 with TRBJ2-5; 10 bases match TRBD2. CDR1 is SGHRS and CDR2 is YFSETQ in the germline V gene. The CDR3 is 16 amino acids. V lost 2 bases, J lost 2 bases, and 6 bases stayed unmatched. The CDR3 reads CASSFTSGGAQETQYF. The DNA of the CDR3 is TGCGCCAGCAGCTTTACGAGCGGGGGGGCGCAAGAGACCCAGTACTTC.

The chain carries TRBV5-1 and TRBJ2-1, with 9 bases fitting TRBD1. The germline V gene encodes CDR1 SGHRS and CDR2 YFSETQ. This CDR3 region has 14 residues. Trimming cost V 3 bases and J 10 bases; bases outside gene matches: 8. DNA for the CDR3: TGCGCCAGCAGCTCCGGGACAGGGAATGACGAGCAGTTCTTC. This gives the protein CASSSGTGNDEQFF. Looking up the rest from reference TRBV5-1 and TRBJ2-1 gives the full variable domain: KAGVTQTPRYLIKTRGQQVTLSCSPISGHRSVSWYQQTPGQGLQFLFEYFSETQRNKGNFPGRFSGRQFSNSRSEMNVSTLELGDSALYLCASSSGTGNDEQFFGPGTRLTVL.

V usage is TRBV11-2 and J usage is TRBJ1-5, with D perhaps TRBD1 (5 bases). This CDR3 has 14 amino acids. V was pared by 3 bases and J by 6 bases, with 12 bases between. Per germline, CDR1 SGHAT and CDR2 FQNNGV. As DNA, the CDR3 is TGTGCCAGCAGCTTTGCCAGGGCGGGTCAGCCCCAGCATTTT. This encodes CASSFARAGQPQHF.

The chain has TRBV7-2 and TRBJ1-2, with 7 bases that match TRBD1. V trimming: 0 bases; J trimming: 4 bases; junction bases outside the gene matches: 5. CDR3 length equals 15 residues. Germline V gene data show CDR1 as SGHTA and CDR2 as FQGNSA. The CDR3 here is CASSLALDRAYGYTF. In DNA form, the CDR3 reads TGTGCCAGCAGCTTAGCCCTAGACAGGGCCTATGGCTACACCTTC.

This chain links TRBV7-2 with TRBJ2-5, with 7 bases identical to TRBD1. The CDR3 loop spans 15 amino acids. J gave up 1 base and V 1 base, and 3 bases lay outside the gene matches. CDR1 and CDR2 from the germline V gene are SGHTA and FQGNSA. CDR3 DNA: TGTGCCAGCAGCTTAGAGGGGACAGTCCAAGAGACCCAGTACTTC. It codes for CASSLEGTVQETQYF.

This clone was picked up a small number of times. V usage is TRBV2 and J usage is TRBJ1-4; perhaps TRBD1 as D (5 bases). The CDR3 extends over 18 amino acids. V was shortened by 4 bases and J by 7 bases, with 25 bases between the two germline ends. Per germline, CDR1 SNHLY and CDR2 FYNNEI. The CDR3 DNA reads TGTGCCAGCAGTGGGGGGGTAGGCCAGTCGACCTCTGGTGAAAAACTGTTTTTT. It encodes CASSGGVGQSTSGEKLFF.

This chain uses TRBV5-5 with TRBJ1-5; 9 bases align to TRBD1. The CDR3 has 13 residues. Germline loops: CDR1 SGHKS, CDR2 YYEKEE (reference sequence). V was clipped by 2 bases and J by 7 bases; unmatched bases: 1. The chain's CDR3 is CASSFDRGQPQHF. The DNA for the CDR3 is TGTGCCAGCAGCTTTGACAGGGGGCAGCCCCAGCATTTT.

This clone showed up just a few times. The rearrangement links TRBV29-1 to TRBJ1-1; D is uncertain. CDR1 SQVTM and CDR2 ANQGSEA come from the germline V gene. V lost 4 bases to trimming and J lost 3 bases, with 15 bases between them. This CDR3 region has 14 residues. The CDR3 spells CSVAPRMVHTEAFF. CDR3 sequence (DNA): TGCAGCGTTGCCCCCAGAATGGTGCACACTGAAGCTTTCTTT.

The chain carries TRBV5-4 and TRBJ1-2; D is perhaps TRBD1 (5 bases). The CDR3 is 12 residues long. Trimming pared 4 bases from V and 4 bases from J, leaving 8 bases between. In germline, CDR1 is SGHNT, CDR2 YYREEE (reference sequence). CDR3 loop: CASSTDSYGYTF. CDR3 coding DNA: TGTGCCAGCAGCACCGACAGCTATGGCTACACCTTC. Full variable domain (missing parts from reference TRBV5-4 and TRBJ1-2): ETGVTQSPTHLIKTRGQQVTLRCSSQSGHNTVSWYQQALGQGPQFIFQYYREEENGRGNFPPRFSGLQFPNYSSELNVNALELDDSALYLCASSTDSYGYTFGSGTRLTVV.

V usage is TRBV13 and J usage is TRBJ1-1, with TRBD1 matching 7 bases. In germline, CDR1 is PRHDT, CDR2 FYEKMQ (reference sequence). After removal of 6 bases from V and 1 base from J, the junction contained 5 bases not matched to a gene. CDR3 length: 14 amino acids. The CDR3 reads CASRRGQTNTEAFF. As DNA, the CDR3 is TGTGCCAGCAGAAGGGGGCAAACGAACACTGAAGCTTTCTTT. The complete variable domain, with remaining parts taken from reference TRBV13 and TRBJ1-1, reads AAGVIQSPRHLIKEKRETATLKCYPIPRHDTVYWYQQGPGQDPQFLISFYEKMQSDKGSIPDRFSAQQFSDYHSELNMSSLELGDSALYFCASRRGQTNTEAFFGQGTRLTVV.

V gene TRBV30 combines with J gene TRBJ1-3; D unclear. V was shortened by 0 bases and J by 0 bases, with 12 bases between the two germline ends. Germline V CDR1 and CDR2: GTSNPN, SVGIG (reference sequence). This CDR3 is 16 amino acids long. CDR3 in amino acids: CAWSVRAGHSGNTIYF. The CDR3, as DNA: TGTGCCTGGAGTGTACGGGCCGGCCACTCTGGAAACACCATATATTTT.

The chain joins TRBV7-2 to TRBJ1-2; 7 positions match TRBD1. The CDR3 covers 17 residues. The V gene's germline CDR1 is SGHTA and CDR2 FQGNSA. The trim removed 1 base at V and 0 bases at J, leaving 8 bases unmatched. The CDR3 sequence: CASSLGPDRATNYGYTF. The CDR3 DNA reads TGTGCCAGCAGCTTAGGGCCAGACAGGGCAACTAACTATGGCTACACCTTC.

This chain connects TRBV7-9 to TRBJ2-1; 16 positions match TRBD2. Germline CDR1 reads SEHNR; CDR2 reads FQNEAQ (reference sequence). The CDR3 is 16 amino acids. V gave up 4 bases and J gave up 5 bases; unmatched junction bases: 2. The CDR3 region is CASSSGTSGGDNEQFF. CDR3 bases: TGTGCCAGCAGCTCTGGGACTAGCGGGGGGGACAATGAGCAGTTCTTC.